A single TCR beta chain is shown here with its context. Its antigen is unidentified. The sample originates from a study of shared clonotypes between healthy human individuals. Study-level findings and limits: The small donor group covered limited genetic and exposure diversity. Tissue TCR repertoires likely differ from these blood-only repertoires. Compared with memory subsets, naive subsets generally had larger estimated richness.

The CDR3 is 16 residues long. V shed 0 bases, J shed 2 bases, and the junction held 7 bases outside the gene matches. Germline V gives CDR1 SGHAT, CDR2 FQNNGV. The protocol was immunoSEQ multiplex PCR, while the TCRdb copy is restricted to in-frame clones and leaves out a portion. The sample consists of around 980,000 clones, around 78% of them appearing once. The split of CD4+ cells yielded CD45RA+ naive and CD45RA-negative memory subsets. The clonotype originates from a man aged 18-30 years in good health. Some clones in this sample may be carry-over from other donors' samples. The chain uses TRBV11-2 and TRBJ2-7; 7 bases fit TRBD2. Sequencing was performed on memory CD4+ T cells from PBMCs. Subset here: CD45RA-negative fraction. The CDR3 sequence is CASSLDGGGGAYEQYF. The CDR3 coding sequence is TGTGCCAGCAGCTTAGATGGAGGTGGGGGGGCCTACGAGCAGTACTTC.